The sequence of this TCR beta chain was determined in a study of regulatory T cells in long-lasting Graves disease. The CDR3 consists of 12 residues. In germline, CDR1 is MNHNS, CDR2 SASEGT. Trimming shortened V by 10 bases and J by 0 bases, and 7 bases separated the two germline ends. At least ten counts were recorded for this clonotype. As yet, its antigen is unknown. The time point was: newly diagnosed GD, antithyroid drugs for less than 3 months. With RNA extracted from PBMCs as input, the TCR library was made. Diagnoses of Graves' disease were made by American Thyroid Association guidelines. Investigators prepared the TCR beta libraries by applying iRepertoire HTBI primers and Arm-PCR of CDR3 regions. MiXCR, applied by TCRdb to the multiplex PCR reads, yields one record per CDR3 protein. Among roughly 380,000 distinct CDR3 sequences listed, around a sixth were seen once. Study conclusions and caveats: Sharing of public clonotypes was greater in persistent patients (approximately 2,700) than in new patients (almost 1,000).

The chain has TRBV6-1 and TRBJ1-3; D uncertain. The specimen was peripheral blood mononuclear cells (PBMCs), collected at new diagnosis, from a patient treated with antithyroid drugs. The receptor was derived from a female donor with Graves disease. CDR3 nucleotide sequence: TGTGCCACGTACCTCTCTGGAAACACCATATATTTT. As protein: CATYLSGNTIYF.